This entry lists 9 T cell receptor beta chains sequenced from one sample in a study of OX40 agonist ivuxolimab in advanced cancers. TCRdb keeps only in-frame clones here, not all; method: immunoSEQ multiplex PCR. The data contain about 75,000 clones, about 86% of them singletons. Here the sequenced sample was CD4+ or CD8+ T cells sorted from blood, taken in a trial of the OX40 agonist ivuxolimab. Receptor source: an adult with an advanced solid tumor such as melanoma, head and neck, liver or kidney cancer.

The chain recombines TRBV5-1 with TRBJ2-2, with 8 bases fitting TRBD2. V trimming: 3 bases; J trimming: 6 bases; junction bases outside the gene matches: 4. CDR1 is SGHRS, CDR2 YFSETQ, per germline. CDR3 size: 14 residues. Here the CDR3 DNA reads TGCGCCAGCAGCTCGGGAGGGTTACCCGGGGAGCTGTTTTTT. Amino acids: CASSSGGLPGELFF.

Written as DNA, the CDR3 is TGCGCCAGCAGCTTATCGTTGGGGGGATACACTGAAGCTTTCTTT. It yields the protein CASSLSLGGYTEAFF. This rearrangement joins TRBV5-1 to TRBJ1-1; weak D call: TRBD1 (5 bases). V lost 2 bases and J lost 3, with 14 bases in between. Germline assignment: CDR1 SGHRS and CDR2 YFSETQ. The CDR3 loop spans 15 amino acids. The whole variable domain, remainder taken from reference TRBV5-1 and TRBJ1-1, is KAGVTQTPRYLIKTRGQQVTLSCSPISGHRSVSWYQQTPGQGLQFLFEYFSETQRNKGNFPGRFSGRQFSNSRSEMNVSTLELGDSALYLCASSLSLGGYTEAFFGQGTRLTVV.

The V and J genes are TRBV7-2 and TRBJ2-7; D gene unclear. The CDR3 is 11 amino acids. Germline V lookup: CDR1 SGHTA, CDR2 FQGNSA. With 4 bases removed from V and 7 bases from J, the gap between germline ends came to 8 bases. In nucleotides, the CDR3 is TGTGCCAGCAGCTCATTACGGGAGCAGTACTTC. Its protein is CASSSLREQYF.

The chain joins TRBV19 to TRBJ2-7, with TRBD2 matching 7 bases. The CDR3 runs 13 residues. With 6 bases clipped from V and 2 bases from J, the junction kept 4 bases outside the gene matches. CDR1 is LNHDA and CDR2 is SQIVND in the germline V gene (reference sequence). This CDR3 is CASRASGPYEQYF. The CDR3 bases are TGTGCCAGTAGAGCTAGCGGTCCCTACGAGCAGTACTTC.

The rearrangement joins TRBV19 to TRBJ1-5, with D perhaps TRBD1 (5 bases). There are 14 residues in the CDR3. Trimming left V 0 bases short and J 5 bases short, with 8 bases between. Germline values: CDR1 LNHDA, CDR2 SQIVND (reference sequence). CDR3 bases: TGTGCCAGTAGTATAGAAGGGGCCCATCAGCCCCAGCATTTT. Translation: CASSIEGAHQPQHF.

The chain employs TRBV7-8 and TRBJ2-3; D not certain. From germline, CDR1 is SGHVS and CDR2 FQNEAQ. V gave up 5 bases and J gave up 2 bases, with 11 bases separating them. This CDR3 is 14 amino acids long. CDR3 in DNA: TGTGCCAGCAGCCCGAGTACTTACACAGATACGCAGTATTTT. This encodes CASSPSTYTDTQYF.

J is TRBJ1-2 and V is TRBV6-1; D gene unclear. Between the trimmed V and J ends, which lost 8 bases and 4 bases, there was a span of 17 bases. Germline V gene sequence: CDR1 MNHNS, CDR2 SASEGT. The CDR3 consists of 14 residues. The CDR3 region is CASLLFFNTYGYTF. For the CDR3, the DNA is TGTGCCAGCTTATTGTTTTTTAACACCTATGGCTACACCTTC.

The chain links TRBV5-1 to TRBJ1-5, with 7 bases that match TRBD1. The trim removed 2 bases at V and 7 bases at J, leaving 6 bases unmatched. The CDR3 is 14 amino acids. Germline CDR1 reads SGHRS; CDR2 reads YFSETQ. The CDR3 DNA reads TGCGCCAGCAGCTTCGGACAGGATGGACAGCCCCAGCATTTT. Amino acid sequence: CASSFGQDGQPQHF.

The gene calls are TRBV30 and TRBJ1-3; D unresolved. CDR1 GTSNPN and CDR2 SVGIG come from the germline V gene (reference sequence). This CDR3 has 15 residues. V dropped 1 base and J dropped 0 bases, with 10 bases sitting between them. This CDR3 reads CAWSAPPSSGNTIYF. The DNA of the CDR3 is TGTGCCTGGAGTGCACCCCCCAGCTCTGGAAACACCATATATTTT.